A selection of T cell receptor beta chains follows, all from one sample in a study of CD8+ T cells in alopecia areata. Sequenced by immunoSEQ multiplex PCR; TCRdb stores in-frame clones only, minus some. In the table there are about 200,000 clones, roughly 60% of which are singletons. Sequenced material: CD4+ T cells sorted from blood, taken at week 24, from a patient treated with tofacitinib. The source is a human donor with alopecia areata. CDR3s include the opening cysteine and the closing phenylalanine or tryptophan. D genes are given only for firm matches. Clone sizes are given selectively: once, few, many, or a class where the clone is expanded.

TRBV25-1,few,TRBJ2-7,-,TGTGCCAGCAGTTCGGCAGGGGGACTCCACGAGCAGTACTTC,CASSSAGGLHEQYF
TRBV7-9,-,TRBJ2-7,TRBD2,TGTGCCAGCAGCTTAGTTTCCTGGACTAGCGGGAGGTACGAGCAGTACTTC,CASSLVSWTSGRYEQYF
TRBV4-3,-,TRBJ2-5,-,TGCGCCAGCAGCCCAAACCGGGGGGAGACCCAGTACTTC,CASSPNRGETQYF
TRBV5-4,-,TRBJ2-3,TRBD2,TGTGCCAGCAACCGCCCGGGAGGGCCGTCGTATACGCAGTATTTT,CASNRPGGPSYTQYF
TRBV5-4,-,TRBJ2-6,-,TGTGCCAGCAGCTTGGCCGGGGGAACTGGGGCCAACGTCCTGACTTTC,CASSLAGGTGANVLTF
TRBV30,-,TRBJ2-7,-,TGTGCCTGGAGTGGGTCGTACGAGCAGTACTTC,CAWSGSYEQYF
TRBV5-1,-,TRBJ2-5,-,TGCGCCAGCAGCGTCTTAGAGGGAGAGACCCAGTACTTC,CASSVLEGETQYF
TRBV29-1,-,TRBJ1-2,TRBD1,TGCAGCGTTGTAGAACCGACAGGGCTTAGATATGGCTACACCTTC,CSVVEPTGLRYGYTF
TRBV13,once,TRBJ2-5,-,TGTGCCAGCAGCTTAGGGAGATTCGGCAGCCGAGAGACCCAGTACTTC,CASSLGRFGSRETQYF
TRBV29-1,-,TRBJ1-2,TRBD1,TGCAGCGTATGGGGACAGGGAGGCTATGGCTACACCTTC,CSVWGQGGYGYTF
TRBV29-1,few,TRBJ2-7,-,TGCAGCGTTGGACAGCGGGCACGCGAGCAGTACTTC,CSVGQRAREQYF
TRBV11-2,-,TRBJ2-5,-,TGTGCCAGCAGCTTAGGGTCAGGGATGGAGACCCAGTACTTC,CASSLGSGMETQYF
TRBV2,-,TRBJ2-2,-,TGTGCCAGCAGTACGGGGGCCGGGGAGCTGTTTTTT,CASSTGAGELFF
TRBV5-1,-,TRBJ2-3,TRBD2,TGCGCCAGCAGCACAACTAGCGGGGGTGATACGCAGTATTTT,CASSTTSGGDTQYF
TRBV7-8,-,TRBJ2-4,-,TGTGCCAGCAGCTTAGCGGGCAGGGAGAAAAACATTCAGTACTTC,CASSLAGREKNIQYF
TRBV29-1,few,TRBJ2-5,TRBD1,TGCAGCGTTGAAGAGACAGGGGGTGGGGCCCAGTACTTC,CSVEETGGGAQYF
TRBV30,-,TRBJ2-7,-,TGTGCCTTTACAGTCACCTACGAGCAGTACTTC,CAFTVTYEQYF
TRBV7-9,-,TRBJ1-6,-,TGTGCCAGCAGCCCGGGACCGTCCTACACACCCCTCCACTTT,CASSPGPSYTPLHF
TRBV6-6,-,TRBJ2-5,-,TGTGCCAGCAGTCGGACGGTACAAGAGACCCAGTACTTC,CASSRTVQETQYF
TRBV18,-,TRBJ1-1,-,TGTGCCAGCCGACCCCCCGGGAACACTGAAGCTTTCTTT,CASRPPGNTEAFF
TRBV27,-,TRBJ2-6,-,TGTGCCAGCAGTTTCGTCGGCTCTGGGGCCAACGTCCTGACTTTC,CASSFVGSGANVLTF
TRBV30,-,TRBJ2-3,TRBD2,TGTGCCTGGAGTGCGGGACTAGCGGCCATGTTGGGGGGCACAGATACGCAGTATTTT,CAWSAGLAAMLGGTDTQYF
TRBV23-1,-,TRBJ2-7,-,TGCGCCAGCAGTCTGGCGCAGGGCCCCTACGAGCAGTACTTC,CASSLAQGPYEQYF
TRBV5-1,-,TRBJ2-1,TRBD2,TGCGCCAGCAGCTTGCCACTAGCGGGAGTGGATGAGCAGTTCTTC,CASSLPLAGVDEQFF
TRBV2,once,TRBJ2-1,TRBD1,TGTGCCGGAGACAGGGACTACAATGAGCAGTTCTTC,CAGDRDYNEQFF
TRBV27,-,TRBJ2-3,TRBD2,TGTGCCAGCAGTCCGGCTAGCGGTTTCACAGATACGCAGTATTTT,CASSPASGFTDTQYF
TRBV7-2,-,TRBJ2-2,-,TGTGCCAGCAGCCCCCCAGGGGCCCAGACCGGGGAGCTGTTTTTT,CASSPPGAQTGELFF
TRBV11-2,-,TRBJ2-5,TRBD2,TGTGCCAGCAGCTTAAGAGGACTAGCGGGGGGGGAGACCCAGTACTTC,CASSLRGLAGGETQYF
TRBV28,few,TRBJ1-6,TRBD1,TGTGCCAGCAGGCAGGGGGTCCATTCACCCCTCCACTTT,CASRQGVHSPLHF
TRBV6-5,once,TRBJ1-5,-,TGTGCCAGCAGTTACTCCGGCGGGGCCAATCAGCCCCAGCATTTT,CASSYSGGANQPQHF
TRBV29-1,-,TRBJ1-1,-,TGCAGCGCCCAACTTACAGGGTTCGACACTGAAGCTTTCTTT,CSAQLTGFDTEAFF
TRBV29-1,once,TRBJ2-7,TRBD1,TGCAGCGTGGCGGGACAGGTTGGATCGGAGCAGTACTTC,CSVAGQVGSEQYF
TRBV6-6,-,TRBJ2-5,-,TGTGCCAGCAGACGGGGGGCGGGAGAGACCCAGTACTTC,CASRRGAGETQYF
TRBV5-1,-,TRBJ1-1,-,TGCGCCAGCAGTACGGAGGGGAACACTGAAGCTTTCTTT,CASSTEGNTEAFF
TRBV7-9,-,TRBJ2-6,-,TGTGCCGAGGGGACTGGGGCCAACGTCCTGACTTTC,CAEGTGANVLTF
TRBV9,-,TRBJ2-3,-,TGTGCCAGCAGCGTAGGGGCGGGGAAGTGGACAGATACGCAGTATTTT,CASSVGAGKWTDTQYF
TRBV29-1,few,TRBJ2-5,-,TGCAGCGCCCACCAAGAGACCCAGTACTTC,CSAHQETQYF
TRBV28,many,TRBJ2-3,TRBD2,TGTGCCAGCAGTTTCGGTGCGGGAGTGGCAGATACGCAGTATTTT,CASSFGAGVADTQYF
TRBV5-1,few,TRBJ2-1,TRBD2,TGCGCCAGCAGCCCGGGACTAGCGGGGGCTGCAAGCTCCTACAATGAGCAGTTCTTC,CASSPGLAGAASSYNEQFF
TRBV27,-,TRBJ2-6,-,TGTGCCAGCAGAAGGAGCTCTGGGGCCAACGTCCTGACTTTC,CASRRSSGANVLTF
TRBV5-6,few,TRBJ2-3,-,TGTGCCAGCAGCTTTTTGGATACGCAGTATTTT,CASSFLDTQYF
TRBV5-4,-,TRBJ2-5,-,TGTGCCAGCAGCTTGGAAGCGTTGGAGACCCAGTACTTC,CASSLEALETQYF
TRBV5-1,-,TRBJ1-6,-,TGCGCCAGCAGCCCGGGCCACGCGAGCTCCTATAATTCACCCCTCCACTTT,CASSPGHASSYNSPLHF
TRBV7-3,-,TRBJ2-1,-,TGTGCCAGCAGCTTACAGGGCAATGAGCAGTTCTTC,CASSLQGNEQFF
TRBV18,-,TRBJ1-1,-,TGTGCCAGCTCACCCGGGGAGAGAAACACTGAAGCTTTCTTT,CASSPGERNTEAFF